Below, one T cell receptor (beta chain) is given with its context. Its antigen is still unknown. Base qualities are not at hand, and no much larger clone is one base apart. These data are taken from a study of CD8 T cells in Susac syndrome (dated by TCRdb to about 2019). About the investigation overall: The study used repertoire sequencing to test whether antigen drove CD8+ T cell activation and differentiation in Susac syndrome.

RNA was extracted with the RNeasy kit and 0.5 to 1 ug was reverse transcribed using random hexamers. The immunoSEQ multiplex PCR assay, which covers 54 Vbeta and 13 Jbeta segments, was used to amplify TCR beta CDR3 regions. PCR amplification bias was corrected by using a synthetic template baseline for primer optimization and computational correction. The original methods were these. Only productive sequences were kept, with reads annotated to V, D and J genes according to IMGT and analyzed in immunoSEQ Analyzer. To calculate clonality, Shannon entropy was normalized by log2 of the number of productive unique sequences and then subtracted from one. For each patient and control, public and private clones were evaluated within the 100 most prevalent clones. A clone was defined as Susac-specific if it was absent from the healthy and MS cohorts, from around 960 published viral clones and from other ImmuneACCESS disease sequences. TCRdb passed the public sequencing reads through fastp at Q25 and MiXCR, retaining productive beta sequences. When rows share a CDR3 protein, they turn into one entry using the most common DNA and genes. The V and J calls and clone size are TCRdb's, not the authors'. Within this sample are 200,000 to 300,000 distinct CDR3 sequences, with 90% to 95% of them counted one time only. 0.07% to 0.09% of the sample comes from the top ten.

Peripheral blood CD8+ and CD4+ T cells from healthy donors, Susac syndrome patients and multiple sclerosis patients were profiled by high-throughput TCR beta sequencing. Treatment-naive patients with stable or active relapsing-remitting disease fulfilling revised McDonald criteria were used as multiple sclerosis controls. CD8+ TEMRA cells were enriched by FACS, while bulk CD8+ and CD4+ T cells were purified by magnetic negative isolation. Blood was collected in EDTA tubes and processed within 24 hours, with PBMCs isolated through density gradient centrifugation. PBMCs intended for TCR sequencing were cryopreserved in liquid nitrogen and were subsequently thawed in a 37 degrees C water bath. A purity of at least 90% was achieved for sorted or isolated CD4+, CD8+ and CD8+ TEMRA cells. Points the paper makes about the study in general: The number of individuals in the TCR sequencing and HLA analysis was acknowledged as relatively small.

Via the germline V gene, CDR1 is KGHDR and CDR2 SFDVKD. The CDR3, cysteine through phenylalanine, is 15 amino acids long. The read is trimmed to its CDR3 DNA, 45 bases read in frame from base 1. V is clipped by 4 bases and J by 5 bases, and the sequence between their germline boundaries is 16 bases long. The sequenced sample was CD4+ T cells from PBMCs. The source is a human donor with multiple sclerosis. This receptor chain uses TRBV24-1 and TRBJ2-5; TRBD2 is perhaps the D gene, given 6 matching bases. The DNA reads as follows: TGTGCCACCAGTGACCCTAGCCGGGCGGGGGAGACCCAGTACTTC. This yields the protein CATSDPSRAGETQYF.